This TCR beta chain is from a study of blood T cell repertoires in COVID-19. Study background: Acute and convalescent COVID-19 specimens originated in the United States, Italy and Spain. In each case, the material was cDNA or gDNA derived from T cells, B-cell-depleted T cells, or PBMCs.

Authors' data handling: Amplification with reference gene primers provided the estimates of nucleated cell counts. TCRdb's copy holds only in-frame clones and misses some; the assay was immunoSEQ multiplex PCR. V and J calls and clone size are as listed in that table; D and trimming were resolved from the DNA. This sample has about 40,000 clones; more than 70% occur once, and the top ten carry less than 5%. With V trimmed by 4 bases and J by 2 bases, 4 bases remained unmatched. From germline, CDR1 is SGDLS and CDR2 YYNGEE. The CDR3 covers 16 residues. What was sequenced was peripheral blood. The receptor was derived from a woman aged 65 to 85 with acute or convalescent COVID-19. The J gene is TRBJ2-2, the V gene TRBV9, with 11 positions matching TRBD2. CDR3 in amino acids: CASSSTSGRNTGELFF. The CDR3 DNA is TGTGCCAGCAGCTCAACTAGCGGGAGAAACACCGGGGAGCTGTTTTTT.